The 18 T cell receptor beta chains below all came from one sample that was sequenced in a study of control samples from healthy donors and cancer patients. Sequencing was performed with immunoSEQ multiplex PCR; in TCRdb, only in-frame clones are kept and a portion is missing. There are about 40,000 clones in the sample; about 94% occur only once, and around 4% lies in the top ten. Input material: blood. The receptor source for this set is a woman aged 45-60 years in good health.

V is TRBV29-1 and J is TRBJ1-1, with D maybe TRBD1 (5 bases). The CDR3 extends over 13 amino acids. Germline-derived CDR1 and CDR2 are SQVTM and ANQGSEA. Trimming pared 8 bases from V and 2 bases from J, leaving 15 bases between. CDR3 sequence (DNA): TGCAGCCTTGCGGGACCGACCAACACTGAAGCTTTCTTT. Protein product: CSLAGPTNTEAFF.

The chain has TRBV18 and TRBJ1-5, with a weak D call TRBD1 (5 bases). This CDR3 is 18 amino acids long. CDR1 is KGHSH and CDR2 is LQKENI in the germline V gene. The V and J ends lost 1 base and 9 bases respectively, with 25 bases between them. Written as DNA, the CDR3 is TGTGCCAGCTCACCACGGCGAACTGGGGGAACCGAGGCCCGGCCCCAGCATTTT. Translated, it gives CASSPRRTGGTEARPQHF.

The gene calls are TRBV7-8 and TRBJ1-2, with D uncertain. V lost 1 base, J lost 0 bases, and 9 bases lay in between. This CDR3 contains 15 residues. Germline V CDR1 and CDR2: SGHVS, FQNEAQ. For the CDR3, the DNA is TGTGCCAGCAGCTTAGAGCAGTATACTAACTATGGCTACACCTTC. It encodes CASSLEQYTNYGYTF.

The chain joins TRBV6-5 to TRBJ1-2; TRBD1 aligns across 7 bases. Germline CDR1 and CDR2: MNHEY and SVGAGI. This CDR3 comprises 13 residues. The trim removed 4 bases at V and 8 bases at J, leaving 7 bases unmatched. The CDR3 sequence: CASSSLDRDGYTF. The CDR3 DNA reads as TGTGCCAGCAGTTCCCTCGACAGGGACGGCTACACCTTC.

This clone was seen more than once but under ten times. V and J are TRBV15 and TRBJ1-2, with D unresolved. The CDR3 covers 15 residues. With 2 bases removed from V and 8 bases from J, the gap between germline ends came to 18 bases. Germline V gene lookup returns CDR1 LNHNV and CDR2 YYDKDF (reference sequence). The CDR3 nucleotides read TGTGCCACCAGCAGAACTGCCGACACCCTTATCGGCTACACCTTC. Translating it yields CATSRTADTLIGYTF.

CDR3 amino acids: CASSLAEGTVSPLHF. The CDR3 region has the DNA TGTGCCAGCAGCTTAGCCGAGGGAACTGTTTCACCCCTCCACTTT. This chain connects TRBV13 to TRBJ1-6, with D hard to call. Trimming removed 1 base at V and 9 bases at J, with 13 bases between. CDR1 is PRHDT and CDR2 is FYEKMQ in the germline V gene (reference sequence). This CDR3 has 15 residues.

V is TRBV24-1 and J is TRBJ2-3; tentatively, D is TRBD1 (5 bases). Looked up from germline, CDR1 is KGHDR and CDR2 is SFDVKD. V lost 6 bases to trimming and J lost 3 bases, with 18 bases between them. CDR3 length: 16 amino acids. The chain's CDR3 is CATSLDPGFGTDTQYF. CDR3 nucleotide sequence: TGTGCCACCAGTTTAGACCCAGGGTTTGGTACAGATACGCAGTATTTT.

A note on this clone: This same CDR3 is encoded by further DNA sequences in the sample. This rearrangement joins TRBV6-5 to TRBJ1-5, with D hard to call. Germline V gives CDR1 MNHEY, CDR2 SVGAGI. The CDR3 sequence is 14 residues long. Trimming left V 0 bases short and J 4 bases short, with 7 bases between. The CDR3 loop reads CASSYSSRNQPQHF. CDR3 nucleotides: TGTGCCAGCAGTTACTCCTCTAGAAATCAGCCCCAGCATTTT.

This sequence joins TRBV13 and TRBJ2-7; no firm D call. Germline V gene sequence: CDR1 PRHDT, CDR2 FYEKMQ (reference sequence). The CDR3 covers 14 residues. Trimming took 6 bases from V and 0 from J, leaving 12 bases between them. The CDR3 DNA sequence: TGTGCCAGCAGGACGGGTGGATTCTCCTACGAGCAGTACTTC. It encodes CASRTGGFSYEQYF.

CDR3 coding DNA: TGCGCCAGCAGCTTGGAGGGACAGAGATACGAGCAGTACTTC. This codes for CASSLEGQRYEQYF. This rearrangement joins TRBV5-1 to TRBJ2-7; 7 bases map to TRBD1. The CDR3 is 14 amino acids. The trim removed 0 bases at V and 4 bases at J, leaving 4 bases unmatched. Germline loops: CDR1 SGHRS, CDR2 YFSETQ.

J is TRBJ1-2 and V is TRBV6-1, with D possibly being TRBD1 (5 bases). V dropped 5 bases and J dropped 3 bases, with 10 bases sitting between them. The CDR3 length is 13 residues. Germline-derived CDR1 and CDR2 are MNHNS and SASEGT. This CDR3 is CASSLQEDYGYTF. DNA for the CDR3: TGTGCCAGCAGTTTACAGGAGGACTATGGCTACACCTTC.

The rearrangement joins TRBV6-5 to TRBJ1-6; TRBD1 matches 7 bases. V shed 4 bases and J 6 bases; nucleotides not matched to a gene: 6. The CDR3 sequence is 15 residues long. Looked up from germline, CDR1 is MNHEY and CDR2 is SVGAGI. DNA for the CDR3: TGTGCCAGCAGTTCCCACAGGGGAGGTAATTCACCCCTCCACTTT. Protein product: CASSSHRGGNSPLHF.

This clone was seen a single time. The V and J genes are TRBV7-8 and TRBJ1-5, with 7 bases aligning to TRBD1. The CDR3 is 17 amino acids. Germline CDR1 and CDR2: SGHVS and FQNEAQ. The trim removed 8 bases at V and 3 bases at J, leaving 16 bases unmatched. The chain's CDR3 is CASRWGGWDSYNQPQHF. In nucleotides, the CDR3 is TGTGCCAGCCGCTGGGGGGGCTGGGACAGCTACAATCAGCCCCAGCATTTT.

This chain links TRBV9 with TRBJ2-1; D is ambiguous. The germline V gene has CDR1 SGDLS and CDR2 YYNGEE. CDR3 length: 17 amino acids. Trimming left V 0 bases short and J 8 bases short, with 21 bases between. In DNA, the CDR3 is TGTGCCAGCAGCGTAGATCCCCCCGGGCTAGTTTTCGATGAGCAGTTCTTC. The encoded protein is CASSVDPPGLVFDEQFF. Full variable domain (missing parts from reference TRBV9 and TRBJ2-1): DSGVTQTPKHLITATGQRVTLRCSPRSGDLSVYWYQQSLDQGLQFLIQYYNGEERAKGNILERFSAQQFPDLHSELNLSSLELGDSALYFCASSVDPPGLVFDEQFFGPGTRLTVL.

V gene TRBV27 combines with J gene TRBJ2-7, with 8 bases matching TRBD2. The trim removed 7 bases at V and 2 bases at J, leaving 10 bases unmatched. Germline loops: CDR1 MNHEY, CDR2 SMNVEV (reference sequence). The CDR3 extends over 15 amino acids. The CDR3 sequence is CASNWSGGLAYEQYF. In nucleotides, the CDR3 is TGTGCCAGCAACTGGAGCGGGGGCCTAGCCTACGAGCAGTACTTC.

The gene calls are TRBV7-3 and TRBJ2-3; 9 nucleotides agree with TRBD2. This CDR3 spans 15 amino acids. Germline lookup yields CDR1 SGHTA and CDR2 FQGTGA. V lost 4 bases to trimming and J lost 8 bases; unmatched junction nucleotides: 10. The CDR3 region has the DNA TGTGCCAGCAGCTGGGGTAGCGGGGGCCCGGGTACGCAGTATTTT. This codes for CASSWGSGGPGTQYF. Drawing the rest from reference TRBV7-3 and TRBJ2-3, the complete variable domain is GAGVSQTPSNKVTEKGKYVELRCDPISGHTALYWYRQSLGQGPEFLIYFQGTGAADDSGLPNDRFFAVRPEGSVSTLKIQRTERGDSAVYLCASSWGSGGPGTQYFGPGTRLTVL.

The J gene is TRBJ1-2, the V gene TRBV29-1, with 7 bases that match TRBD1. The CDR3 extends over 15 amino acids. Trimming cost V 4 bases and J 6 bases; bases outside gene matches: 14. Germline V gene data show CDR1 as SQVTM and CDR2 as ANQGSEA. The CDR3 bases are TGCAGCGTTGGGAACGCCGGGACAGCGACCGATGGCTACACCTTC. Protein sequence: CSVGNAGTATDGYTF.

This rearrangement joins TRBV3-1 (or the pseudogene TRBV3-2) to TRBJ2-1, with 7 bases matching TRBD2. CDR3 length equals 17 residues. Germline loops: CDR1 LGHDT, CDR2 YNNKEL (reference sequence). Germline trimming cut 2 bases from V and 7 bases from J; bases unmatched to any gene: 14. The chain's CDR3 is CASSQTGSGGRGNEQFF. The CDR3 bases are TGTGCCAGCAGCCAAACGGGCTCGGGGGGTCGGGGTAATGAGCAGTTCTTC.